Listed below are T cell receptor beta chains from one sample, sequenced in a study of tumor-infiltrating lymphocytes in localized non-small cell lung cancer. This table comes from immunoSEQ multiplex PCR, and its TCRdb copy is limited to in-frame clones, with some not included. The table has about 15,000 clones, approximately 70% seen once. The source material was lung tumor tissue. All receptors come from a human donor with non-small cell lung cancer. Both conserved end residues are part of each CDR3. D genes are given only for firm matches. Clone size is not always given. Where it is, it says once, few, many or a class for expanded clones.

D: NA; V: TRBV7-2; J: TRBJ2-3; size: NA; CDR3: CASSPTRGPGDTQYF; DNA: TGTGCCAGCAGCCCGACGCGAGGGCCGGGAGATACGCAGTATTTT
D: NA; V: TRBV7-2; J: TRBJ1-1; size: NA; CDR3: CASSPPGFRGTEAFF; DNA: TGTGCCAGCAGCCCGCCGGGGTTCCGAGGCACTGAAGCTTTCTTT
D: NA; V: TRBV18; J: TRBJ2-1; size: NA; CDR3: CASSPPNGALNNEQFF; DNA: TGTGCCAGCTCACCACCTAATGGGGCCCTAAACAATGAGCAGTTCTTC
D: TRBD1; V: TRBV27; J: TRBJ1-2; size: NA; CDR3: CASSFPDRAGYTF; DNA: TGTGCCAGCAGTTTTCCTGACAGGGCTGGCTACACCTTC
D: TRBD1; V: TRBV7-8; J: TRBJ1-3; size: medium-sized; CDR3: CASSRRDRQFSPGNTIYF; DNA: TGTGCCAGCAGCCGCCGGGACAGGCAATTCTCCCCCGGAAACACCATATATTTT
D: TRBD1; V: TRBV5-5; J: TRBJ2-2; size: NA; CDR3: CASTGFPLGQGLGTGELFF; DNA: TGTGCCAGCACCGGTTTCCCCCTGGGACAGGGTTTGGGCACCGGGGAGCTGTTTTTT
D: TRBD1; V: TRBV29-1; J: TRBJ2-5; size: NA; CDR3: CSTRTGSQETQYF; DNA: TGCAGCACCAGGACAGGATCCCAAGAGACCCAGTACTTC
D: TRBD1; V: TRBV7-7; J: TRBJ2-5; size: once; CDR3: CASSKYRGQETQYF; DNA: TGTGCTAGCAGCAAATACAGGGGGCAAGAGACCCAGTACTTC
D: TRBD1; V: TRBV7-9; J: TRBJ2-6; size: few; CDR3: CAGEKGGAGANVLTF; DNA: TGTGCCGGCGAGAAAGGGGGCGCTGGGGCCAACGTCCTGACTTTC
D: TRBD1; V: TRBV6-6; J: TRBJ2-7; size: once; CDR3: CASTGQGTTYEQYF; DNA: TGTGCCAGCACCGGACAGGGAACAACCTACGAGCAGTACTTC
D: TRBD1; V: TRBV19; J: TRBJ1-4; size: NA; CDR3: CASSFTGANEKLFF; DNA: TGTGCCAGTAGTTTCACAGGGGCTAATGAAAAACTGTTTTTT
D: NA; V: TRBV5-1; J: TRBJ2-4; size: NA; CDR3: CASSLDLTGSKNIQYF; DNA: TGCGCCAGCAGCTTGGACCTCACCGGGAGCAAAAACATTCAGTACTTC
D: TRBD2; V: TRBV7-6; J: TRBJ2-1; size: once; CDR3: CASSLATSGSRNEQFF; DNA: TGTGCCAGCAGCTTAGCTACTAGCGGGAGTCGGAATGAGCAGTTCTTC
D: NA; V: TRBV27; J: TRBJ2-2; size: NA; CDR3: CASSLYTGLPGELFF; DNA: TGTGCCAGCAGTTTATACACAGGGCTGCCCGGGGAGCTGTTTTTT
D: NA; V: TRBV6-1; J: TRBJ1-5; size: NA; CDR3: CASSEGGRVGQPQHF; DNA: TGTGCCAGCAGTGAAGGAGGCAGGGTAGGTCAGCCCCAGCATTTT
D: NA; V: TRBV5-8; J: TRBJ1-2; size: once; CDR3: CASSQGLVTGYTF; DNA: TGTGCCAGCAGCCAGGGACTTGTTACTGGCTACACCTTC
D: NA; V: TRBV14; J: TRBJ1-1; size: NA; CDR3: CASSQHRVGAFF; DNA: TGTGCCAGCAGCCAACACAGGGTAGGAGCTTTCTTT
D: TRBD1; V: TRBV7-9; J: TRBJ2-3; size: NA; CDR3: CASSSTGNTDTQYF; DNA: TGTGCCAGCAGCTCGACAGGGAACACAGATACGCAGTATTTT
D: TRBD1; V: TRBV5-4; J: TRBJ2-7; size: NA; CDR3: CASSARGRTGSSAQYF; DNA: TGTGCCAGCAGCGCGCGCGGACGGACAGGGTCTTCGGCGCAGTACTTC
D: NA; V: TRBV19; J: TRBJ2-7; size: few; CDR3: CASSIGGQIYEQYF; DNA: TGTGCCAGTAGTATTGGTGGACAAATCTACGAGCAGTACTTC
D: NA; V: TRBV11-2; J: TRBJ1-5; size: NA; CDR3: CASSADTSGHSNQPQHF; DNA: TGTGCCAGCAGCGCGGATACATCGGGACATAGCAATCAGCCCCAGCATTTT
D: TRBD2; V: TRBV29-1; J: TRBJ2-1; size: NA; CDR3: CSVEDLGTSGINEQFF; DNA: TGCAGCGTTGAAGATCTAGGGACTAGCGGGATCAATGAGCAGTTCTTC
D: NA; V: TRBV11-3; J: TRBJ2-5; size: NA; CDR3: CASSLGGSAQETQYF; DNA: TGTGCCAGCAGCTTAGGTGGCTCCGCTCAAGAGACCCAGTACTTC
D: TRBD1; V: TRBV18; J: TRBJ2-1; size: once; CDR3: CASSPQQGALVCFF; DNA: TGTGCCAGCTCACCACAACAGGGGGCGCTTGTTTGTTTCTTC
D: TRBD1; V: TRBV5-1; J: TRBJ2-7; size: NA; CDR3: CASSTPGTAYEQYF; DNA: TGCGCCAGCAGCACGCCCGGGACAGCCTACGAGCAGTACTTC
D: TRBD2; V: TRBV4-1; J: TRBJ2-5; size: NA; CDR3: CASSQGLAGGFQETQYF; DNA: TGCGCCAGCAGCCAAGGACTAGCGGGAGGGTTCCAAGAGACCCAGTACTTC
D: NA; V: TRBV6-5; J: TRBJ2-7; size: NA; CDR3: CASSFAGQWGEQYF; DNA: TGTGCCAGCAGTTTCGCGGGACAATGGGGGGAGCAGTACTTC
D: NA; V: TRBV14; J: TRBJ1-1; size: few; CDR3: CASSPAVGITEAFF; DNA: TGTGCCAGCAGCCCGGCTGTGGGGATCACTGAAGCTTTCTTT
D: NA; V: TRBV7-9; J: TRBJ1-1; size: NA; CDR3: CASSGTGKGTEAFF; DNA: TGTGCCAGCAGCGGGACGGGGAAGGGAACTGAAGCTTTCTTT
D: TRBD2; V: TRBV10-3; J: TRBJ2-7; size: few; CDR3: CAISSFSGSSYEQYF; DNA: TGTGCCATCAGTTCGTTTAGCGGGAGCTCCTACGAGCAGTACTTC
D: NA; V: TRBV19; J: TRBJ2-7; size: NA; CDR3: CASSRGHSSYEQYF; DNA: TGTGCCAGTAGCCGGGGACATTCTTCCTACGAGCAGTACTTC
D: NA; V: TRBV28; J: TRBJ2-7; size: NA; CDR3: CASSFGVGTPYEQYF; DNA: TGTGCCAGCAGTTTTGGTGTTGGGACGCCCTACGAGCAGTACTTC
D: NA; V: TRBV27; J: TRBJ1-5; size: NA; CDR3: CASSTSNQPQHF; DNA: TGTGCCAGCAGTACTAGCAATCAGCCCCAGCATTTT
D: NA; V: TRBV20-1; J: TRBJ2-7; size: NA; CDR3: CSAGRGGQVHF; DNA: TGCAGTGCCGGGAGAGGAGGACAGGTTCACTTC
D: TRBD1; V: TRBV28; J: TRBJ2-7; size: NA; CDR3: CASSSPGQGYEQYF; DNA: TGTGCCAGCAGTTCGCCCGGACAGGGCTACGAGCAGTACTTC
D: TRBD2; V: TRBV6-5; J: TRBJ2-7; size: medium-sized; CDR3: CASSYSGLDRYEQYF; DNA: TGTGCCAGCAGTTACTCAGGACTAGATCGGTACGAGCAGTACTTC
D: TRBD1; V: TRBV5-1; J: TRBJ2-5; size: NA; CDR3: CASSRGTGRETQYF; DNA: TGCGCCAGCAGCCGCGGGACAGGGCGGGAGACCCAGTACTTC